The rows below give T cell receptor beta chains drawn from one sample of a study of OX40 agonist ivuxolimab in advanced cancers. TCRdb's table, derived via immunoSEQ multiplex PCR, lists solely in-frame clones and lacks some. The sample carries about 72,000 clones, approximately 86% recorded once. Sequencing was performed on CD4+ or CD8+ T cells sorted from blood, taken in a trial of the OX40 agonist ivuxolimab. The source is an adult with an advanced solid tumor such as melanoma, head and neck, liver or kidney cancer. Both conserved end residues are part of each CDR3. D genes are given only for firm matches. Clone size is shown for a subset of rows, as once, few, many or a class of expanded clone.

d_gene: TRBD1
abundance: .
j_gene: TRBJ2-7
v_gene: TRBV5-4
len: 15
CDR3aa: CASSLPGDSSYEQYF
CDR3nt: TGTGCCAGCAGCTTGCCTGGGGACAGCTCCTACGAGCAGTACTTC

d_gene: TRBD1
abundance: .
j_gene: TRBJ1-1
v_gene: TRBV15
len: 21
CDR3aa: CATSSRNFLIGRTGTNTEAFF
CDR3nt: TGTGCCACCAGCAGCCGGAACTTTTTAATTGGACGGACAGGAACGAACACTGAAGCTTTCTTT

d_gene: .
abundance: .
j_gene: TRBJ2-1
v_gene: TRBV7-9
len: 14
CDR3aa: CASNRGSSYNEQFF
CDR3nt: TGTGCCAGCAACCGGGGGAGCTCCTACAATGAGCAGTTCTTC

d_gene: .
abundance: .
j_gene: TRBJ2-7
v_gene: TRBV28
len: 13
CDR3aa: CASSLDTPYEQYF
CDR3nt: TGTGCCAGCAGTTTAGACACCCCCTACGAGCAGTACTTC

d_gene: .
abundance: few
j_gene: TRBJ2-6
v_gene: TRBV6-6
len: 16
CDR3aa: CASRRGEATSGHVLTF
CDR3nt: TGTGCCAGCAGACGAGGGGAGGCAACTTCGGGTCACGTCCTGACTTTC

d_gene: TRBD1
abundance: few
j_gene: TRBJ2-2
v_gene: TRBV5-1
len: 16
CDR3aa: CASSLGPTGDTGELFF
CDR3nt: TGCGCCAGCAGCTTGGGGCCGACAGGGGACACCGGGGAGCTGTTTTTT

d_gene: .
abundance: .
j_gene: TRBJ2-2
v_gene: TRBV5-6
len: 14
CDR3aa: CASSWGLDTGELFF
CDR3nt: TGTGCCAGCAGCTGGGGGCTAGACACCGGGGAGCTGTTTTTT

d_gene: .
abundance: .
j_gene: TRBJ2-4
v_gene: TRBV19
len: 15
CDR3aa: CASSIPQGSKNIQYF
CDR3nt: TGTGCCAGTAGTATCCCACAGGGCTCCAAAAACATTCAGTACTTC

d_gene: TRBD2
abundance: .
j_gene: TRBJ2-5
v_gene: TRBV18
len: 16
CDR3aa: CASSPPLAGGRETQYF
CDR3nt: TGTGCCAGCTCACCGCCCCTAGCGGGGGGTCGGGAGACCCAGTACTTC

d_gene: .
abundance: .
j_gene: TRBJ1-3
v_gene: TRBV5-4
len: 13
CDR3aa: CASSFNSGNTIYF
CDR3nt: TGTGCCAGCAGCTTTAACTCTGGAAACACCATATATTTT

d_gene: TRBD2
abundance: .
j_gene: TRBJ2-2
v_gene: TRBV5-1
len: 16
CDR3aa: CASKGGSSADSGELFF
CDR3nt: TGCGCCAGTAAAGGCGGGAGTTCGGCCGACTCCGGGGAGCTGTTTTTT

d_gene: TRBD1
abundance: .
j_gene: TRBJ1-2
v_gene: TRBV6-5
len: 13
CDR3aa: CASSPDRGLGYTF
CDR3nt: TGTGCCAGCAGTCCGGACAGGGGGCTTGGCTACACCTTC

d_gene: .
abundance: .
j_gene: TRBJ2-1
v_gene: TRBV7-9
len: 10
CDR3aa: CASRAVEQFF
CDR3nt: TGTGCCAGCAGAGCGGTTGAGCAGTTCTTC

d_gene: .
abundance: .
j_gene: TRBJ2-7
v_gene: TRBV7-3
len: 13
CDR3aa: CASSVQGGNEQYF
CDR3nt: TGTGCCAGCAGCGTACAGGGGGGGAACGAGCAGTACTTC

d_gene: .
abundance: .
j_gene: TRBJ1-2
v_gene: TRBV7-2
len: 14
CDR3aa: CASTRDRINYGYTF
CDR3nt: TGTGCCAGCACCCGAGACAGGATCAACTATGGCTACACCTTC

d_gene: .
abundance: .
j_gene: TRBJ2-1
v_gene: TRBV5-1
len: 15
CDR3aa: CASSLVGGPYNEQFF
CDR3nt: TGCGCCAGCAGCTTGGTTGGGGGGCCCTACAATGAGCAGTTCTTC

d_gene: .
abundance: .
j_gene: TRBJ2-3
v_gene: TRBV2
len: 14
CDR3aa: CASSSTGSTDTQYF
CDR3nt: TGTGCCAGCAGTTCCACAGGGAGCACAGATACGCAGTATTTT

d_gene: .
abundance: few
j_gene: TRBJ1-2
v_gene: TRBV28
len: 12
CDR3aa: CASSLRGDGYTF
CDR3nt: TGTGCCAGCAGTTTAAGAGGAGATGGCTACACCTTC

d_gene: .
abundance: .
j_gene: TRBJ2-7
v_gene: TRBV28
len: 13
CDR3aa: CATLFGGSYEQYF
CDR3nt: TGTGCCACCTTGTTCGGGGGCTCCTACGAGCAGTACTTC

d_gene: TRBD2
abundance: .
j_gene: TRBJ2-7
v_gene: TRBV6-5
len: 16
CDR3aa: CASSSFSASGTYEQYF
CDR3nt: TGTGCCAGCAGTTCTTTTTCGGCTAGCGGGACCTACGAGCAGTACTTC

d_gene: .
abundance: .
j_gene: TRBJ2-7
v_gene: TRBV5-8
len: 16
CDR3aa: CASSLELGGDSYEQYF
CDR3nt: TGTGCCAGCAGCTTGGAACTTGGCGGGGACAGCTACGAGCAGTACTTC

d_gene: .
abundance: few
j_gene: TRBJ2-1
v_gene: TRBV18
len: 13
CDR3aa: CASSPGDYNEQFF
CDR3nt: TGTGCCAGCTCACCAGGGGACTACAATGAGCAGTTCTTC

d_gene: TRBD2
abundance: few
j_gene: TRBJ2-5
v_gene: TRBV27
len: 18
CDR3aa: CASRGGFGASGIYETQYF
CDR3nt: TGTGCCAGCAGGGGTGGTTTTGGGGCTAGCGGGATATATGAGACCCAGTACTTC

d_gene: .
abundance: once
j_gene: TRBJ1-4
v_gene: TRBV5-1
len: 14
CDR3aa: CASSPQGFNEKLFF
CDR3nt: TGCGCCAGCAGCCCACAGGGATTCAATGAAAAACTGTTTTTT

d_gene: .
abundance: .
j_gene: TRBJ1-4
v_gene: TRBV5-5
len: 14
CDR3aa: CASSLSLTNEKLFF
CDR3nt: TGTGCCAGCAGCTTAAGTCTGACTAATGAAAAACTGTTTTTT

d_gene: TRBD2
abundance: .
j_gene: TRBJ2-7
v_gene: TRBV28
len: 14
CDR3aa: CASSSGTSPVEQYF
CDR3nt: TGTGCCAGCAGTTCCGGGACTAGCCCCGTCGAGCAGTACTTC

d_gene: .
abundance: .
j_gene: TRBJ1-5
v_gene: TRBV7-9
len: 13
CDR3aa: CASSSVFAQPQHF
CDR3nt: TGTGCCAGCAGCTCAGTATTCGCTCAGCCCCAGCATTTT

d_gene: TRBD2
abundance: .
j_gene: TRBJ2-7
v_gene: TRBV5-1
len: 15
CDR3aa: CASSLTTSGPYEQYF
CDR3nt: TGCGCCAGCAGCTTGACGACTAGCGGTCCCTACGAGCAGTACTTC

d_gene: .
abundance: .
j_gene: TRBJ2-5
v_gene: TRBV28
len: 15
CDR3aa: CASSSRARNQETQYF
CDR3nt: TGTGCCAGCAGCTCCCGAGCCAGGAATCAAGAGACCCAGTACTTC

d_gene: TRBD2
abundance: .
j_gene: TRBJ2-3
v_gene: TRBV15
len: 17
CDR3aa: CATSRAQTSGSTDTQYF
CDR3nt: TGTGCCACCAGCAGAGCACAGACTAGCGGTTCCACAGATACGCAGTATTTT

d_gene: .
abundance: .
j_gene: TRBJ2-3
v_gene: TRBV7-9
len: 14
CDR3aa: CASSLQREADTQYF
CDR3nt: TGTGCCAGCAGCTTACAAAGGGAAGCAGATACGCAGTATTTT

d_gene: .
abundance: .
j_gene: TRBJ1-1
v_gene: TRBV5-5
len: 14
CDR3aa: CASSRLTGNTEAFF
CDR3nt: TGTGCCAGCAGCCGCCTGACAGGGAACACTGAAGCTTTCTTT

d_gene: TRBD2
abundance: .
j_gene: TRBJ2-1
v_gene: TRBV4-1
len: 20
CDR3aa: CASSQRAVRTGTSGNNEQFF
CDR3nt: TGCGCCAGCAGCCAACGCGCGGTGAGAACCGGGACTAGCGGGAATAATGAGCAGTTCTTC

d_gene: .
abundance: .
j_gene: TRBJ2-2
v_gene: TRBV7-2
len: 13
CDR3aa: CASRFRGTGELFF
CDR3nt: TGTGCCAGCAGATTCCGAGGGACCGGGGAGCTGTTTTTT

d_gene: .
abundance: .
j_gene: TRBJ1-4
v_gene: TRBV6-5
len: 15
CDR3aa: CASGVGAATNEKLFF
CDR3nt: TGTGCCAGCGGAGTAGGAGCTGCAACTAATGAAAAACTGTTTTTT

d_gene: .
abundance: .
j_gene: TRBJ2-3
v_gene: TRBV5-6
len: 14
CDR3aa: CASSFGGHTDTQYF
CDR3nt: TGTGCCAGCAGCTTCGGGGGGCATACAGATACGCAGTATTTT

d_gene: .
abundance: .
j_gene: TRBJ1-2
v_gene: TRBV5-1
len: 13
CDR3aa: CASSGEAGYGYTF
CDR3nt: TGCGCCAGCAGCGGGGAGGCAGGATATGGCTACACCTTC

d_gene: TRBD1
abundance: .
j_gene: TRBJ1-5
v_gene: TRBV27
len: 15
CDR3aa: CASRSGTGGYQPQHF
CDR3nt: TGTGCCAGCAGATCCGGGACAGGGGGTTATCAGCCCCAGCATTTT

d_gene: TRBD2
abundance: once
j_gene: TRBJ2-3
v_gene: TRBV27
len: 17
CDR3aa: CASSSYLLAGGTDTQYF
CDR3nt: TGTGCCAGCAGTTCCTATCTACTAGCGGGGGGCACAGATACGCAGTATTTT

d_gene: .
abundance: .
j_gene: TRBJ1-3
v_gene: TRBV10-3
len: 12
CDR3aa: CAISESSNTIYF
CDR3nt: TGTGCCATCAGTGAGTCAAGCAACACCATATATTTT

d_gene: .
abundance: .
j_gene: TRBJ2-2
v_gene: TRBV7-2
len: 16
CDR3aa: CASSLLTGLSTGELFF
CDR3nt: TGTGCCAGCAGCTTATTGACTGGGCTCAGCACCGGGGAGCTGTTTTTT

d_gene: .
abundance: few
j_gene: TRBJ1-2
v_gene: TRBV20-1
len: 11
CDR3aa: CSSARIGGYTF
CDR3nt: TGCAGCTCAGCCAGGATTGGTGGCTACACCTTC